The 20 T cell receptor beta chains in this list originate from one sample, sequenced in a study of beta chain features in type 1 diabetes. General study points: Moderate yet significant TCRB CDR3 shortening was seen in Type 1 diabetes patients in all four CD4+ subsets.

As every portion of the isolated RNA was reverse transcribed, the sequencing read expressed TCRB transcripts. Libraries were prepared by immunoSEQ multiplex PCR; TCRdb keeps only in-frame clonotypes and omits some of them. The sample lists about 270,000 clones, roughly an eighth occurring once. Antigens of these TCRs are unknown. The sequenced material came from naive CD4+ T cells from blood. All receptors come from a man aged 30 to 39 with type 1 diabetes.

This clone was picked up a small number of times. V gene TRBV5-4 combines with J gene TRBJ2-5, with D maybe TRBD2 (5 bases). Trimming left V 4 bases short and J 5 bases short, with 15 bases between. CDR1 and CDR2 (germline): SGHNT, YYREEE (reference sequence). The CDR3 totals 14 residues. CDR3 nucleotides: TGTGCCAGCAGCCAGAAGCGAGGCGGGGAGACCCAGTACTTC. Translated, it gives CASSQKRGGETQYF.

This clone occurred a few times. This sequence joins TRBV7-3 and TRBJ2-1; TRBD2 matches 13 bases. The germline gives CDR1 SGHTA, CDR2 FQGTGA. This CDR3 comprises 15 residues. V lost 5 bases and J lost 8; bases outside the gene matches: 6. DNA of the CDR3: TGTGCCAGCAGCCAAGGACTAGCGGGAGTCTATGAGCAGTTCTTC. Amino acid sequence: CASSQGLAGVYEQFF.

The chain employs TRBV25-1 and TRBJ1-2; a weak D match, TRBD1 (6 bases). Germline CDR1 and CDR2: MGHDK and SYGVNS. The CDR3 covers 12 residues. V was pared by 6 bases and J by 6 bases, with 11 bases between. The DNA for the CDR3 is TGTGCCAGCAGAGGGGGAGAGGATGGCTACACCTTC. This encodes CASRGGEDGYTF.

This clone was counted a few times. This chain connects TRBV2 to TRBJ1-5, with D possibly being TRBD1 (6 bases). Trimming shortened V by 6 bases and J by 3 bases, and 24 bases separated the two germline ends. Germline CDR1 SNHLY, CDR2 FYNNEI. The length of the CDR3 is 18 residues. The DNA for the CDR3 is TGTGCCAGCAGCCTCCGCCCTCCGAGGCACAGGGTCAATCAGCCCCAGCATTTT. It translates to CASSLRPPRHRVNQPQHF.

The rearrangement joins TRBV7-6 to TRBJ1-4; 8 bases agree with TRBD1. V was pared by 3 bases and J by 8 bases, with 5 bases of the junction left unmatched. Germline lookup yields CDR1 SGHVS and CDR2 FNYEAQ. The CDR3 is 14 amino acids. The DNA of the CDR3 is TGTGCCAGCAGCTTTCGACAGGGGTTCGAAAAACTGTTTTTT. Its protein product is CASSFRQGFEKLFF.

As concerns this clone: Distinct nucleotide sequences in the sample also encode this CDR3. The genes are TRBV7-2 and TRBJ1-1; maybe TRBD1 (5 bases). The germline V gene has CDR1 SGHTA and CDR2 FQGNSA. The CDR3 is 13 amino acids. V was clipped by 3 bases and J by 1 base, with 6 bases between them. CDR3 nucleotides: TGTGCCAGCAGCTTTCAGGGGAACACTGAAGCTTTCTTT. Protein: CASSFQGNTEAFF.

This clone was seen a handful of times. This chain joins TRBV25-1 and TRBJ1-5; 7 bases fit TRBD1. CDR1 is MGHDK, CDR2 SYGVNS, per germline. The CDR3 covers 15 residues. With 4 bases clipped from V and 1 base from J, the junction kept 4 bases outside the gene matches. The CDR3 protein is CASSVGTASNQPQHF. CDR3 DNA sequence: TGTGCCAGCAGTGTCGGGACAGCCAGCAATCAGCCCCAGCATTTT.

The chain joins TRBV15 to TRBJ2-5, with 7 bases lining up with TRBD1. The DNA end lines up better with TRBJ2-7; the J call may be wrong. Germline V gives CDR1 LNHNV, CDR2 YYDKDF (reference sequence). This CDR3 contains 16 residues. The CDR3 nucleotides are TGTGCCACCAGCAGAGATGGGCAGGGGGTGTCTCTCGAGCAGTACTTC. Translation: CATSRDGQGVSLEQYF.

This chain links TRBV5-1 with TRBJ2-7, with D possibly being TRBD1 (5 bases). The CDR3 loop spans 15 amino acids. V lost 4 bases to trimming and J lost 6 bases, with 20 bases between them. Germline-derived CDR1 and CDR2 are SGHRS and YFSETQ. The CDR3 protein is CASSPGDSVVGEQYF. DNA for the CDR3: TGCGCCAGCAGCCCGGGCGACAGTGTCGTGGGCGAGCAGTACTTC.

Only a few counts were recorded for this clone. The rearrangement uses TRBV7-9 and TRBJ2-7, with TRBD2 matching 7 bases. V gave up 4 bases and J gave up 0 bases; unmatched junction bases: 3. In germline, CDR1 is SEHNR, CDR2 FQNEAQ (reference sequence). The CDR3 covers 14 residues. CDR3 DNA: TGTGCCAGCAGCTCGGGCGGGAGCTCCTACGAGCAGTACTTC. This codes for CASSSGGSSYEQYF.

The chain joins TRBV28 to TRBJ2-7; 11 nucleotides align to TRBD2. The CDR3 totals 15 residues. The germline V gene has CDR1 MDHEN and CDR2 SYDVKM. V lost 3 bases to trimming and J lost 4 bases; unmatched junction nucleotides: 5. Written as DNA, the CDR3 is TGTGCCAGCAGTTTCGTACTAGCGGGAGAGTACGAGCAGTACTTC. It is translated as CASSFVLAGEYEQYF.

The chain is built from TRBV4-3 and TRBJ1-2, with 8 nucleotides matching TRBD1. V lost 1 base and J lost 1; bases outside the gene matches: 2. Germline V gives CDR1 LGHNA, CDR2 YSLEER. The CDR3 runs 15 residues. The CDR3 is CASSQAGGNNYGYTF. The CDR3 region has the DNA TGCGCCAGCAGCCAAGCAGGGGGCAATAACTATGGCTACACCTTC.

J is TRBJ1-5 and V is TRBV4-2; D is unclear. Germline V gives CDR1 LGHNA, CDR2 YNFKEQ. The CDR3 sequence is 15 residues long. Trimming removed 0 bases at V and 6 bases at J, with 12 bases between. The CDR3 region is CASSQEARGGQPQHF. As DNA, the CDR3 is TGTGCCAGCAGCCAAGAAGCCCGGGGTGGTCAGCCCCAGCATTTT.

This clone showed up just a few times. The chain is built from TRBV11-1 and TRBJ2-6; D might be TRBD1 (6 bases). CDR3 length: 15 amino acids. CDR1 and CDR2 from the germline V gene are SGHAT and FQDESV (reference sequence). Trimming left V 5 bases short and J 1 base short, with 9 bases between. The CDR3, as DNA: TGTGCCAGCAGCATACAGGGATCTGGGGCCAACGTCCTGACTTTC. Protein product: CASSIQGSGANVLTF.

The chain joins TRBV4-1 to TRBJ1-1; D might be TRBD1 (6 bases). V dropped 4 bases and J dropped 0 bases, with 15 bases sitting between them. In germline, CDR1 is MGHRA, CDR2 YSYEKL. CDR3 length: 16 amino acids. CDR3 bases: TGCGCCAGCAGCCTTTCGACAGGCGTCATGAACACTGAAGCTTTCTTT. Amino acids: CASSLSTGVMNTEAFF.

The table lists this clone with a few counts. The rearrangement uses TRBV7-9 and TRBJ2-1; tentatively, D is TRBD2 (6 bases). Germline assignment: CDR1 SEHNR and CDR2 FQNEAQ (reference sequence). This CDR3 contains 15 residues. Trimming took 5 bases from V and 0 from J, leaving 11 bases between them. The CDR3 bases are TGTGCCAGCAGCCCCCGGGGGAGCTCCTACAATGAGCAGTTCTTC. This encodes CASSPRGSSYNEQFF.

This clone was seen a handful of times. This chain connects TRBV7-9 to TRBJ1-1; D is uncertain. The ends were cut back, 2 bases at V and 4 bases at J, with 5 bases in the middle. CDR3 length: 12 amino acids. The germline CDR1 and CDR2 sequences are SEHNR and FQNEAQ (reference sequence). CDR3 nucleotide sequence: TGTGCCAGCAGCTTAATCAGCACTGAAGCTTTCTTT. It specifies CASSLISTEAFF.

This clone was counted between two and nine times. The gene calls are TRBV2 and TRBJ2-1, with a tentative D call TRBD2 (5 bases). Per germline, CDR1 SNHLY and CDR2 FYNNEI. V shed 7 bases and J shed 1 base, with 8 bases lying between them. The CDR3 contains 13 residues. The DNA of the CDR3 is TGTGCCAGCACGGCGGGTTCCTACAATGAGCAGTTCTTC. Its translation: CASTAGSYNEQFF.

The chain is built from TRBV28 and TRBJ2-7, with a possible D match to TRBD2 (5 bases). This CDR3 is built from 13 residues. In germline, CDR1 is MDHEN, CDR2 SYDVKM. V gave up 10 bases and J gave up 3 bases, with 16 bases separating them. The CDR3 bases are TGTGCCATCAAACGTGCGGGCGGCTACGAGCAGTACTTC. Protein product: CAIKRAGGYEQYF.

This clone appeared a few times. The chain carries TRBV5-6 and TRBJ2-6, with a weak D call TRBD2 (7 bases). Per the germline V gene, CDR1 is SGHDT and CDR2 is YYEEEE. This CDR3 has 16 amino acids. The V and J ends lost 6 bases and 1 base respectively, with 14 bases between them. The CDR3 sequence: CASILGGASGANVLTF. CDR3 in DNA: TGTGCCAGCATCCTGGGGGGGGCGTCTGGGGCCAACGTCCTGACTTTC.